This TCR beta chain was recorded in a study of Graves' ophthalmopathy and Graves' hyperthyroidism. The length of the CDR3 is 13 residues. CDR1 is SQVTM and CDR2 is ANQGSEA in the germline V gene. The authors amplified TCR beta CDR3 regions, and they did so from RNA transcripts for repertoire sequencing. The workflow started with a first-round RT-PCR run with HTBI primers and then moved on to a second-round multiplex PCR. TCRdb reanalysed the multiplex PCR reads using MiXCR and keeps one entry per CDR3 protein. Of around 1,000,000 distinct CDR3 sequences in the sample, 35% to 40% were seen once. Other autoimmune diseases, uncontrolled infections, pregnancy or lactation led to the exclusion of patients. Physicians reached a diagnosis by relying on clinical symptoms, serum thyroxine, TRAb, thyroid ultrasound and orbital computed tomography.

This receptor was obtained from an adult man with Graves' hyperthyroidism. V is TRBV29-1 and J is TRBJ2-7, with D perhaps matching TRBD1 (5 bases). The end of the DNA aligns better with TRBJ2-4, so the J call may be wrong. Sequenced: peripheral blood or thyroid tissue (not recorded which). The CDR3 loop reads CSVTQGLENIQYF. CDR3 nucleotides: TGCAGCGTCACGCAGGGTTTGGAAAACATTCAGTACTTC.